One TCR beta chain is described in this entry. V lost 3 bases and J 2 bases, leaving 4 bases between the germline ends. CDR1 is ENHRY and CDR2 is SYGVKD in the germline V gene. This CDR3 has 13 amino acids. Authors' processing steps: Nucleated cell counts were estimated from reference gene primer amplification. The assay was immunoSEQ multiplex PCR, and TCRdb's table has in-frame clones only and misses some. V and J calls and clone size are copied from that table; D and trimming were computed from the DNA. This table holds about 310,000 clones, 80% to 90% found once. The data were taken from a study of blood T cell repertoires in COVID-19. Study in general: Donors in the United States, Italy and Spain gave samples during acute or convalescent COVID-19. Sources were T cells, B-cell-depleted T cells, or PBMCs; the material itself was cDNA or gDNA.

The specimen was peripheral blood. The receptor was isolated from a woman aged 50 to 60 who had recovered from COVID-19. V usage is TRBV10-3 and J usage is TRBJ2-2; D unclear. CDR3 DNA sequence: TGTGCCATCAGTGACCTAAACACCGGGGAGCTGTTTTTT. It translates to CAISDLNTGELFF.